Given below is one TCR beta chain in context. Its antigen is currently not known. This record belongs to a study of cytomegalovirus exposure and HLA in healthy donors (dated by TCRdb to 2016 to 2017). General notes on the study: An earlier analysis of around 600 of the donors reported about 290 Gb of sequence data and 117 million unique TCR beta sequences from 150 million to 200 million T cells. About 310 gigabases of sequencing data and tens of millions of unique TCR sequences were included in an early release covering about 600 HLA-typed donors. The genetic ancestry cluster associated with self-reported Caucasian donors included 80% to 90% of the roughly 390 genotyped donors. The study was designed to test whether signatures of past pathogen exposure could be identified by cataloging public T cell receptors. Using immunosequencing, the study profiled T cell repertoires from fewer than 700 subjects and related those repertoires to cytomegalovirus serostatus. Besides the first cohort of roughly 700 subjects, a separate validation cohort made up of roughly 120 different subjects was used. To predict cytomegalovirus infection status, the study combined high-throughput TCR immunosequencing, statistical association of individual TCRs with disease status, and machine learning. A later analysis re-analyzed previously published TCR beta repertoires from approximately 700 donors and added high-resolution HLA genotyping to study TCR occurrence patterns. In the later analysis, no new phenotypic data were used to find candidate immune exposures; instead, reliance was placed on TCR beta sequences and their occurrence across donors. An earlier analysis of more than 450 of the donors used high-throughput TCR beta sequencing to judge whether each TCR beta V gene segment behaved as functional or pseudogenic. Donor age, sex, ethnicity and CMV serostatus were compiled together with the repertoire data. In a later genetic analysis, genome-wide SNP genotypes for about 65% of the roughly 700 donors were used, and that subset was treated as a discovery cohort. Every discovery cohort repertoire had been produced on one sequencing platform. Class I and class II HLA loci were covered by the typing at four-digit resolution. Typing coverage varied by locus: roughly 629-630 donors for A, B, C, DRB1 and DQB1; roughly 500 for DQA1; over 600 for DPA1; around 450 for DPB1. Because of strong linkage in the cohort, four to six DR-DQ haplotypes were treated as single units for association and clustering. Among roughly 370 genotyped donors of the cohort, an average of around 240,000 unique TCR beta nucleotide sequences were sequenced per donor, around a sixth of them non-productive. Paper-wide results and their limitations: This cohort had only TCR beta chains sequenced, and the lack of alpha or paired-chain data limited which features could be detected. Compared with the roughly 720-donor mean, donors in an Asian-associated ancestry cluster had fewer N-insertions in productive TCRs, according to a later genetic analysis. In a later analysis, HLA-associated TCR beta chains showed more clonal expansion and lower generation probabilities than non-associated chains that were equally common. In both the original and validation cohorts, the classifier was reported to diagnose cytomegalovirus status with high specificity and sensitivity. While some public TCRs were present in many individuals, most TCR sequences turned up only very rarely across donors. When HLA alleles, especially DR and DQ, strongly co-occurred, attributing TCR associations to individual alleles was difficult. In a later analysis, some 18,000 TCR beta sequences were associated with specific HLA alleles at a false discovery rate of 0.05. Because some donors lacked HLA typing at each locus, the association tests relied only on the typed subset. A group of highly shared sequence variants was considered likely to be a technical artifact of the sequencing pipeline. A later analysis reported that several top co-occurrence clusters appeared linked to parvovirus B19, influenza, CMV and Epstein-Barr virus. Some IMGT-functional V segments, including TRBV6-2 and TRBV6-3, could not be told apart with the 87-base-pair reads, so those segments were excluded. For the cohort, immune exposure information was limited to CMV serostatus. In vitro tests confirmed that three of the cytomegalovirus-associated TCR beta chains recognize cytomegalovirus antigens. Correlated functional status among segregating V segments might reflect linkage disequilibrium, but an unknown experimental factor could not be ruled out. A further reported finding was that TCR beta sequences accurately predicted the HLA-A and HLA-B alleles for most subjects in the first cohort. The presence/absence analyses assumed that sequencing depth was roughly uniform across donors, and that assumption may not be true. In a later genetic analysis, a missense DCLRE1C variant was associated with V-gene and J-gene trimming of TCR beta chains, and the association was replicated in an independent cohort. Broadly in line with IMGT annotations, most TCR beta V segments showed up in productive rearrangements about 87% or about 30% of the time in an earlier analysis of approximately 640 of the donors. In a later analysis, TCR association rates were found to vary across HLA loci, with the most associated TCRs seen for DRB1 alleles and the fewest for HLA-C alleles. Most CMV-associated TCR beta chains appeared to be HLA-restricted in a later analysis, and the HLA associations seemed to be driven largely by CMV exposure. The study gave a list of roughly 150 TCR beta chains associated with cytomegalovirus. It was suggested by the authors that the approach could potentially be generalized to other disease states and immunological phenotypes. Because counts were too low, about 15 rarely observed V segments, including chromosome 9 orphons, were left out of the earlier analysis of 587 of the donors.

Receptors were amplified or captured by the immunoSEQ multiplex PCR assay. The multiplex PCR relied on a mix of 60 forward primers for TCR Vbeta segments and 13 reverse primers for TCR Jbeta segments. Amplification of the CDR3 region of rearranged TCR beta genes was performed with a multiplex PCR assay on genomic DNA. The Illumina HiSeq System was used to sequence the amplified TCR beta libraries as 87-base-pair reads. Regarding the original processing steps: A later analysis tallied around 87 million unique TCR beta chains across the 666 repertoires, and about 12 million of those chains were shared by two or more donors. To remove PCR and sequencing errors, raw reads were error-corrected and collapsed into unique sequences using a nearest-neighbor algorithm that merged closely related sequences. Alignment of CDR3 sequences to IMGT reference sequences was used to assign V, D and J gene segments. For a sequence to be retained, at least a six-nucleotide match to both a V gene segment and a J gene segment was required. Rearrangements were called productive when the CDR3 lacked stop codons and stayed in frame with V and J; all others were non-productive. Following IMGT convention, CDR3 was defined as the stretch from the second conserved V-encoded cysteine to the conserved J-encoded phenylalanine. The earlier analysis of approximately 500 of the donors excluded sequences that lacked an unambiguous match to a single V gene segment. In an earlier analysis of 587 of the donors, V segments were called functional above 56.7% productive rearrangements and were called segregating when the between-donor standard deviation exceeded 5%. A statistical classification framework was built to diagnose cytomegalovirus status from the catalog of TCR beta chain sequences. A later analysis assigned V and J genes by comparing TCR nucleotide sequences with IMGT/GENE-DB human TR gene sequences. The TCRdist pipeline was used in a later analysis to assign CDR3 sequences and most-parsimonious VDJ recombination scenarios. In a later analysis, every TCR beta chain was defined by the combination of its CDR3 amino acid sequence and its V-gene family, and reads without a unique V-gene family were dropped. In a later analysis, approximately 590 highly shared, low-generation-probability nucleotide sequences were removed to address suspected cross-contamination and a sequencing artifact. In a later analysis, a clonal expansion index was calculated for each public chain from normalized within-repertoire ranks of inferred template counts. Generation probabilities in a later analysis came from a VDJ recombination model fitted to out-of-frame rearrangements, and those results were checked against IGoR. A later analysis scored TCR-TCR, TCR-HLA and TCR-CMV co-occurrence with hypergeometric tests, applying a repertoire-size bias correction to TCR pairs. In a later analysis, false discovery rates were estimated by permuting HLA or CMV assignments 20 times. In a later analysis, co-occurring TCRs were grouped using DBSCAN, and TCRdist sequence similarity was added for clustering within HLA-allele-positive subsets. Repertoires with fewer than 30,000 or more than 120,000 public chains, plus five repertoires with anomalous nucleotide sharing, were excluded from co-occurrence clustering. Held by TCRdb, this immuneACCESS table contains in-frame sequences only and omits some clones. Under half of the omission traces to an unresolved V gene where checked; the cause of the rest is unknown. The V and J calls and clone size are taken from that table; D and trimming were inferred from the DNA. The record for this sample contains about 32,000 clones. The biggest ten clones account for 4.8% of the sample.

In total, 500 to 700 healthy bone marrow donors made up the cohort. Cohort members were all nominally healthy when sampled, although unrecorded immune exposures were likely present. The donor tested CMV seronegative and was one of the 352 seronegative cohort members. A peripheral blood sample was provided by each donor, and peripheral blood mononuclear cells were used for TCR beta sequencing. The Qiagen DNeasy Blood Extraction Kit was used to extract genomic DNA from the blood cell samples. For this chain, trimming is 2 bases at the V end and 1 base at the J end, and the number of junction bases without a gene match is 3. For CDR1 and CDR2, the germline V gene lists MDHEN and SYDVKM. Measured from the cysteine to the phenylalanine, the CDR3 is 15 residues long. Only the CDR3 region is kept as DNA, spanning 45 bases read in frame from base 1.

The receptor chain draws on TRBV28 and TRBJ2-3; 7 central bases correspond to TRBD2. The TCR sequence derives from a female donor in good health and CMV-seronegative. Source material: PBMCs. The sequenced DNA is TGTGCCAGCAGTTTAGGTACTAGCGGCACAGATACGCAGTATTTT. Translated, this gives CASSLGTSGTDTQYF.